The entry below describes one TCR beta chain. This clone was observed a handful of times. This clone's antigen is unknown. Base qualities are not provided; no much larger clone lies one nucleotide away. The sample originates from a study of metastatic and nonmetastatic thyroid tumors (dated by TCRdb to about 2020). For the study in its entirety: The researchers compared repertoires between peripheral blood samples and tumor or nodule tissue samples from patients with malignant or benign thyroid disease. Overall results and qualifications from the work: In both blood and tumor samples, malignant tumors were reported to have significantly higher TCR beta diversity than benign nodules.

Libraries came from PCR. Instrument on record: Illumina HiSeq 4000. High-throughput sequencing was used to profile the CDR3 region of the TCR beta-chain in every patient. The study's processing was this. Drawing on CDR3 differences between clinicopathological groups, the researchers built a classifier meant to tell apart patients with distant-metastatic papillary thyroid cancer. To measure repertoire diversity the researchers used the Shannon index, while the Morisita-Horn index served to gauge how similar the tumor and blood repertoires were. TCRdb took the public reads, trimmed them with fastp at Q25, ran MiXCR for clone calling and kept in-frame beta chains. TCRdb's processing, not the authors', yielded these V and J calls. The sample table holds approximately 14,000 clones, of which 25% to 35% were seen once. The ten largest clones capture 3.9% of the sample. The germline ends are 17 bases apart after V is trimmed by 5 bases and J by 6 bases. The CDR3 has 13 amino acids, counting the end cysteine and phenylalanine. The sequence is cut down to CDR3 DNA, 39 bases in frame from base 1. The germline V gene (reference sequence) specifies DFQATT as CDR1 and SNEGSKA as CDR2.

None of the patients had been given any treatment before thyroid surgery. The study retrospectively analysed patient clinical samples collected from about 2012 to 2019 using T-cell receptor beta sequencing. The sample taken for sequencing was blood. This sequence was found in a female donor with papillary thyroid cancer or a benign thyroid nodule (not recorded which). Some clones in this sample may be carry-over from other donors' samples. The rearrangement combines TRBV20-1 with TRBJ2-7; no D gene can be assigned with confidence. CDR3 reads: CSARHEYKGEQYF. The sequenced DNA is TGCAGTGCTCGACATGAATACAAGGGCGAGCAGTACTTC.